These 9 T cell receptor beta chains originate from one sample sequenced in a study of blood T cell repertoires in COVID-19 (dated by TCRdb to 2020 to 2021). Library construction relied on the immunoSEQ multiplex PCR assay. The immuneACCESS repertoire file appears here via TCRdb, limited to in-frame rearrangements. These files lack a portion of the clones; in checked studies, under half of the deficit traces to unresolved V genes, and the cause of the others is not known. The sample table lists 200,000 to 250,000 clones, more than 70% of them with a count of one. The ten largest make up around 1.9% of the sample. The sequenced material came from PBMCs or T cells enriched from blood (not recorded which). The receptors shown here come from a woman between 45 and 60 years old who had recovered from COVID-19.

This sequence joins TRBV29-1 and TRBJ1-3; D uncertain. The V gene's germline CDR1 is SQVTM and CDR2 ANQGSEA. Trimming took 3 bases from V and 2 from J, leaving 5 bases between them. The CDR3 length is 12 residues. CDR3 loop: CSVDGAGNTIYF. The CDR3 DNA follows: TGCAGCGTTGATGGAGCTGGAAACACCATATATTTT.

The chain links TRBV20-1 to TRBJ1-1; no firm D call. The V gene's germline CDR1 is DFQATT and CDR2 SNEGSKA (reference sequence). This CDR3 is built from 11 residues. V lost 6 bases and J 5 bases, leaving 10 bases between the germline ends. Here the CDR3 reads CSAASGTEAFF. CDR3 coding DNA: TGCAGTGCCGCGAGCGGGACTGAAGCTTTCTTT.

The genes are TRBV18 and TRBJ2-6; the D gene is possibly TRBD1 (6 bases). Germline V gene lookup returns CDR1 KGHSH and CDR2 LQKENI. CDR3 size: 16 residues. V dropped 0 bases and J dropped 4 bases, with 10 bases sitting between them. CDR3: CASSPPTGTGANVLTF. CDR3 nucleotides: TGTGCCAGCTCACCACCGACAGGAACCGGGGCCAACGTCCTGACTTTC. Full variable domain (remainder filled in from reference TRBV18 and TRBJ2-6): NAGVMQNPRHLVRRRGQEARLRCSPMKGHSHVYWYRQLPEEGLKFMVYLQKENIIDESGMPKERFSAEFPKEGPSILRIQQVVRGDSAAYFCASSPPTGTGANVLTFGAGSRLTVL.

The CDR3 bases are TGTGCCAGTAGTCTCGACAGGGTAGCCAAAAACATTCAGTACTTC. Residues: CASSLDRVAKNIQYF. This sequence joins TRBV19 and TRBJ2-4; 7 bases are a match to TRBD1. V lost 5 bases and J lost 0; bases outside the gene matches: 4. The CDR3 is 15 residues long. The germline V gene encodes CDR1 LNHDA and CDR2 SQIVND (reference sequence).

This CDR3 reads CASSTQGTLNTEAFF. CDR3 coding DNA: TGTGCCAGCAGTACGCAGGGAACCTTGAACACTGAAGCTTTCTTT. The rearrangement uses TRBV6-4 and TRBJ1-1, with a tentative D call TRBD1 (5 bases). V was shortened by 5 bases and J by 0 bases, with 13 bases between the two germline ends. Germline V gene sequence: CDR1 MRHNA, CDR2 SNTAGT. The CDR3 sequence is 15 residues long.

The V call is TRBV9, the J call TRBJ2-3, with TRBD1 matching 8 bases. The CDR3 consists of 15 residues. The trim removed 6 bases at V and 6 bases at J, leaving 12 bases unmatched. In germline, CDR1 is SGDLS, CDR2 YYNGEE. The CDR3 nucleotides read TGTGCCAGCACCTTCGGGCAGGGGGCTCGTGATACGCAGTATTTT. This encodes CASTFGQGARDTQYF.

The rearrangement uses TRBV7-3 and TRBJ2-3; 13 bases match TRBD2. With V trimmed by 5 bases and J by 6 bases, 14 bases remained unmatched. Germline V gives CDR1 SGHTA, CDR2 FQGTGA. The CDR3 is 18 residues long. Here the CDR3 DNA reads TGTGCCAGCAGCCTCCTGCCGGGACTAGCGGGATCATCGGATACGCAGTATTTT. Amino acids: CASSLLPGLAGSSDTQYF.

Concerning this clone itself: In the same sample, other DNA sequences code for this CDR3. The DNA of the CDR3 is TGTGCCAGCAGTTTCGGGGGGTCCTACGAGCAGTACTTC. Its protein product is CASSFGGSYEQYF. This chain joins TRBV28 and TRBJ2-7; TRBD2 aligns across 7 bases. This CDR3 comprises 13 residues. CDR1 is MDHEN, CDR2 SYDVKM, per germline. V trimming: 3 bases; J trimming: 1 base; junction bases outside the gene matches: 0. The full variable domain, completed using reference TRBV28 and TRBJ2-7, is DVKVTQSSRYLVKRTGEKVFLECVQDMDHENMFWYRQDPGLGLRLIYFSYDVKMKEKGDIPEGYSVSREKKERFSLILESASTNQTSMYLCASSFGGSYEQYFGPGTRLTVT.

The chain recombines TRBV9 with TRBJ2-3; weak D call: TRBD1 (6 bases). The CDR3 runs to 16 residues. Germline CDR1 and CDR2: SGDLS and YYNGEE. Trimming shortened V by 3 bases and J by 2 bases, and 16 bases separated the two germline ends. CDR3 sequence: CASSEGVDMVTDTQYF. CDR3 sequence (DNA): TGTGCCAGCAGCGAGGGGGTAGATATGGTCACAGATACGCAGTATTTT.